These 8 T cell receptor beta chains originate from one sample sequenced in a study of radiotherapy plus CTLA-4 blockade in lung cancer. Libraries were prepared by immunoSEQ multiplex PCR; TCRdb keeps only in-frame clonotypes and omits some of them. Of 45,000 or so clones listed, 70% to 80% are singletons. Sample: peripheral blood, taken from a patient treated with radiotherapy plus ipilimumab. These receptors were obtained from a human donor with non-small cell lung cancer who had stable disease on radiotherapy plus ipilimumab.

J is TRBJ2-1 and V is TRBV5-1; 12 positions match TRBD1. The V and J ends lost 1 base and 8 bases, in that order; junction bases with no gene match: 7. CDR1 is SGHRS and CDR2 is YFSETQ in the germline V gene. The CDR3 covers 16 residues. CDR3 DNA sequence: TGCGCCAGCAGCTTGAACCGGGACAGGGGGCTTCATGAGCAGTTCTTC. The encoded protein is CASSLNRDRGLHEQFF.

The chain couples TRBV5-1 to TRBJ2-1, with D hard to call. Trimming stripped 2 bases from V and 5 bases from J, with 14 bases between. Germline-derived CDR1 and CDR2 are SGHRS and YFSETQ. This CDR3 is built from 15 residues. The CDR3 region has the DNA TGCGCCAGCAGCTTAGGTCCCGAGCGTCACAATGAGCAGTTCTTC. Encoded protein: CASSLGPERHNEQFF.

The V call is TRBV5-1, the J call TRBJ1-5; 10 nucleotides agree with TRBD1. The CDR3 has 19 residues. Trimming removed 0 bases from V and 0 bases from J; junction bases left unmatched: 9. Germline V gene sequence: CDR1 SGHRS, CDR2 YFSETQ. The CDR3 nucleotides are TGCGCCAGCAGCTTGGCTGACAGGGGGCGAATTTATAGCAATCAGCCCCAGCATTTT. Protein product: CASSLADRGRIYSNQPQHF.

The genes are TRBV6-5 and TRBJ1-6; D is undetermined. Between the trimmed V and J ends, which lost 0 bases and 7 bases, there was a span of 10 bases. Germline V CDR1 and CDR2: MNHEY, SVGAGI. The CDR3 extends over 15 amino acids. Here the CDR3 DNA reads TGTGCCAGCAGTTACTCGGGTCTTGGCAATTCACCCCTCCACTTT. This encodes CASSYSGLGNSPLHF.

Here the CDR3 DNA reads TGTGCCAGCAGCACACCGGGACAGGGTACCACAGATACGCAGTATTTT. Its protein product is CASSTPGQGTTDTQYF. J is TRBJ2-3 and V is TRBV9; 9 bases fit TRBD1. This CDR3 has 16 residues. Germline values: CDR1 SGDLS, CDR2 YYNGEE. V trimming: 4 bases; J trimming: 2 bases; junction bases outside the gene matches: 8.

The chain employs TRBV7-6 and TRBJ2-7; 8 positions agree with TRBD1. Germline CDR1 is SGHVS and CDR2 is FNYEAQ. The junction had 2 bases not matched to a gene; V was cut back by 1 base and J by 3 bases. The CDR3 covers 14 residues. The CDR3 DNA reads as TGTGCCAGCAGCTTAGACGACAGGGGCTACGAGCAGTACGTC. It codes for CASSLDDRGYEQYV.

The genes are TRBV29-1 and TRBJ1-4; maybe TRBD1 (6 bases). CDR1 is SQVTM and CDR2 is ANQGSEA in the germline V gene. The CDR3 has 13 amino acids. Between the trimmed V and J ends, which lost 4 bases and 8 bases, there was a span of 14 bases. CDR3 region: CSVGGLEGEKLFF. DNA for the CDR3: TGCAGCGTTGGGGGGCTCGAAGGCGAAAAACTGTTTTTT.

V gene TRBV27 combines with J gene TRBJ1-2; 9 bases are shared with TRBD1. This CDR3 is 14 amino acids long. The J segment lost 4 bases and the V segment lost 3 bases, leaving 3 bases of the junction unmatched. Looked up from germline, CDR1 is MNHEY and CDR2 is SMNVEV (reference sequence). CDR3 sequence (DNA): TGTGCCAGCAGTTTGGGGACAGGGATCTATGGCTACACCTTC. This codes for CASSLGTGIYGYTF.